The sample holds a few counts of the clone carrying this T cell receptor beta chain. This entry comes from a study of blood T cells in healthy people across ages. V was pared by 0 bases and J by 4 bases, with 10 bases between. This CDR3 has 16 residues. The germline V gene has CDR1 LGHDT and CDR2 YNNKEL (reference sequence). A second PCR of about 7 to 11 cycles used a sample-barcoded 5' primer and a J-beta primer mix. TCRdb re-analysed the 5' RACE reads in MiXCR, keeping a single row per CDR3 protein. The table records just over 1 million distinct CDR3 sequences, more than 35% of them present only once.

The sequenced sample was blood. This TCR derives from an older woman in good health. This chain connects TRBV3-1 to TRBJ2-6; D is ambiguous. CDR3 loop: CASSQDSPGGANVLTF. CDR3 bases: TGTGCCAGCAGCCAAGATTCCCCTGGAGGGGCCAACGTCCTGACTTTC.